This note documents a single TCR beta chain sequence. No antigen is known for it. These data originate in a study of shared clonotypes between healthy human individuals. As for the study in general: The composition of the donors was a couple of women and a few men aged 18 to 49.

Positively selected for CCR7, the CD45RO-negative cells used as naive CD8 cells excluded terminally differentiated effector memory CD45RA+ cells. The V end was cut by 1 base, the J end by 6 bases, with 10 bases between. This CDR3 has 14 amino acids. Germline lookup yields CDR1 SNHLY and CDR2 FYNNEI. Assay: immunoSEQ multiplex PCR; the TCRdb copy retains only in-frame clones and omits some. The repertoire holds approximately 1.9 million clones, about 93% seen once, with over 1.5% in the top ten. Study observations and caveats: Researchers found naive subsets generally carried larger estimated richness than memory subsets. In a handful of donors, around 5.5% of naive CD4 clonotypes appeared in common. Sequencing depth was predicted to influence how clonotypes are shared among donors.

The chain recombines TRBV2 with TRBJ1-5; tentative D call: TRBD1 (6 bases). The source of this sequence is a man aged 18 to 35 in good health. Some clones in this sample may be carry-over from other donors' samples. The specimen sequenced was naive CD8+ T cells from PBMCs. This chain's CDR3 is CASSEEPGAQPQHF. The CDR3 region has the DNA TGTGCCAGCAGTGAAGAGCCAGGGGCTCAGCCCCAGCATTTT.